These 6 T cell receptor beta chains share one sample of origin, sequenced in a study of CD4 and CD8 cells across lung adenocarcinoma regions. TCRdb called the PCR reads again in MiXCR, with one record for every CDR3 protein. This sample carries about 20,000 distinct CDR3 sequences, approximately 50% of them seen once, and the ten largest clones take more than 20%. Material: CD8+ T cells from the center of a lung tumor. The receptors originated from a female donor with lung adenocarcinoma. The CD4 and CD8 labels of this study may be unreliable.

As regards this clonotype: The germline gene is not matched at one end of the junction; a read error may be the cause. V usage is TRBV27 and J usage is TRBJ2-4; D may correspond to TRBD1 or TRBD2 (6 bases each). The CDR3 covers 15 residues. The germline CDR1 and CDR2 sequences are MNHEY and SMNVEV (reference sequence). The CDR3 nucleotides are TGTGCCAGCAGGACGGGGGCGGGATTCTCGAATACGCAGTACTTT. Protein product: CASRTGAGFSNTQYF.

V gene TRBV6-5 combines with J gene TRBJ2-3; the D gene is possibly TRBD2 (5 bases). The V end was cut by 0 bases, the J end by 4 bases, with 11 bases between. This CDR3 region has 15 residues. Germline CDR1 and CDR2: MNHEY and SVGAGI. In DNA form, the CDR3 reads TGTGCCAGCAGTTACTCGCAAAGCGGCCCAGATACGCAGTATTTT. This gives the protein CASSYSQSGPDTQYF.

For this clonotype: A read error may account for a junction end that differs from germline. V and J are TRBV10-3 and TRBJ2-3, with 10 bases matching TRBD2. CDR3 size: 14 residues. The V gene's germline CDR1 is ENHRY and CDR2 SYGVKD. The DNA of the CDR3 is TGTGCCATCAGTGAACTAGCGGGAACTGATACGCAGTTCTTT. Amino acid sequence: CAISELAGTDTQFF.

This chain's CDR3 is CASGPPDEQYF. The CDR3 nucleotides read TGTGCCAGCGGTCCTCCCGATGAGCAGTACTTC. The chain recombines TRBV27 with TRBJ2-3; no definite D call. The DNA end is a closer match to TRBJ2-7, so the J assignment may be wrong. Germline V gene data show CDR1 as MNHEY and CDR2 as SMNVEV (reference sequence). This CDR3 is 11 amino acids long.

This sequence joins TRBV5-8 and TRBJ2-5; D is unclear. Between the trimmed V and J ends, which lost 4 bases and 11 bases, there was a span of 15 bases. CDR3 length: 12 amino acids. Germline CDR1 reads SGHTS; CDR2 reads YDEGEE. CDR3 sequence: CASSPGVLEQYF. The CDR3 nucleotides read TGTGCCAGCAGCCCGGGTGTCCTAGAGCAGTACTTC. Complete variable domain (other parts from reference TRBV5-8 and TRBJ2-5): EAGVTQSPTHLIKTRGQQATLRCSPISGHTSVYWYQQALGLGLQFLLWYDEGEERNRGNFPPRFSGRQFPNYSSELNVNALELEDSALYLCASSPGVLEQYFGPGTRLLVL.

V and J are TRBV27 and TRBJ2-5; possibly TRBD1 or TRBD2 for D (6 bases each). Germline V gives CDR1 MNHEY, CDR2 SMNVEV (reference sequence). Trimming pared 9 bases from V and 6 bases from J, leaving 23 bases between. CDR3 length: 15 residues. In nucleotides, the CDR3 is TGTGCCAGGGGGTCCGGGGGCCGTGGCGAAAAGACCCAGTACTTC. Translation gives CARGSGGRGEKTQYF.